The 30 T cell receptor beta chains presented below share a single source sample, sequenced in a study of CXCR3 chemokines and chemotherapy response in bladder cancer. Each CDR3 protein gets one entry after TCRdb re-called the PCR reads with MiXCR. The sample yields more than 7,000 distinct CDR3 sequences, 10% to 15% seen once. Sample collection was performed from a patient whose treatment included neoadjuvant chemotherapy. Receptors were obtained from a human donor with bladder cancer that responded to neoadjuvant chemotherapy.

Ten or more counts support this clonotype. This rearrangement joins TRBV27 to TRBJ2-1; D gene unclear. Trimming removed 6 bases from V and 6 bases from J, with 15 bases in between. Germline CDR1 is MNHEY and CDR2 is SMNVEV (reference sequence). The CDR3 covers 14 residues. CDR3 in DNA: TGTGCCAGCAGCCCGGTCTGGGTAGGCAATGAGCAGTTCTTC. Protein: CASSPVWVGNEQFF.

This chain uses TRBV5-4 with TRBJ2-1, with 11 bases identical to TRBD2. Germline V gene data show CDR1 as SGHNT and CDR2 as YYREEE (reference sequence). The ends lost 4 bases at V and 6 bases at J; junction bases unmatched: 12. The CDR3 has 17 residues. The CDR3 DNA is TGTGCCAGCAGCGGGGTTAGCGGGGGGGGATTCCGCAATGAGCAGTTCTTC. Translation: CASSGVSGGGFRNEQFF.

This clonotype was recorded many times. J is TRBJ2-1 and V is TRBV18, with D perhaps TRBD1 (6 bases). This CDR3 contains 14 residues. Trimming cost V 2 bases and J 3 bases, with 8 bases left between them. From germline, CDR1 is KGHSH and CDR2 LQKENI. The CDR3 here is CASSPKGVYNEQFF. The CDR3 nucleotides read TGTGCCAGCTCACCAAAGGGGGTCTACAATGAGCAGTTCTTC.

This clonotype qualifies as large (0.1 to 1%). CDR3 region: CASSEAGRGSAGYTF. CDR3 DNA: TGTGCCAGCAGTGAAGCGGGCAGGGGATCGGCTGGCTACACCTTC. The V call is TRBV6-1, the J call TRBJ1-2; TRBD1 might be the D (6 bases). Germline V gives CDR1 MNHNS, CDR2 SASEGT. CDR3 length equals 15 residues. V lost 0 bases and J lost 7, with 15 bases in between.

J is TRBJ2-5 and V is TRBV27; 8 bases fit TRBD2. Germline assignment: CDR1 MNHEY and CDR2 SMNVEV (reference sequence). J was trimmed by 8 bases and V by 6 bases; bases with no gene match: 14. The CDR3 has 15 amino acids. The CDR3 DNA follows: TGTGCCAGCAGCCCCCTCGGGGGGGCCTCTCGAACCCAGTACTTC. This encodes CASSPLGGASRTQYF.

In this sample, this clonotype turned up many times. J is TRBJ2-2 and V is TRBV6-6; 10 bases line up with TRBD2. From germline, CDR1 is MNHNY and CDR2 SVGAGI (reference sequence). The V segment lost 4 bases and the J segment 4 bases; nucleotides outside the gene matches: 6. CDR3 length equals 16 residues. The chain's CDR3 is CASSSQAGGATGELFF. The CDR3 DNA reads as TGTGCCAGCAGTTCTCAAGCGGGGGGGGCCACCGGGGAGCTGTTTTTT.

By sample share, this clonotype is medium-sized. This CDR3 is CASSFPAGGGTDTQYF. The CDR3, as DNA: TGTGCCAGCAGTTTCCCAGCGGGGGGGGGCACAGATACGCAGTATTTT. The rearrangement uses TRBV6-6 and TRBJ2-3; 10 bases agree with TRBD2. Germline trimming cut 4 bases from V and 1 base from J; bases unmatched to any gene: 5. CDR1 and CDR2 from the germline V gene are MNHNY and SVGAGI (reference sequence). The length of the CDR3 is 16 residues.

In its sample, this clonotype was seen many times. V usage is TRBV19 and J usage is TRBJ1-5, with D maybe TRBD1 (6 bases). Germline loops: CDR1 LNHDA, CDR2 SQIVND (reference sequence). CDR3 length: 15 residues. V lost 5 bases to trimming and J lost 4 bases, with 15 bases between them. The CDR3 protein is CASSLTGSLNQPQHF. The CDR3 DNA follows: TGTGCCAGTAGTCTGACAGGATCGTTAAATCAGCCCCAGCATTTT.

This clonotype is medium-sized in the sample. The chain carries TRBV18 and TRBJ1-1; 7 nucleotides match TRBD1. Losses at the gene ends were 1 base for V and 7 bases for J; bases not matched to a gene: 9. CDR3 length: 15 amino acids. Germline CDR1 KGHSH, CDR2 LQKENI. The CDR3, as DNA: TGTGCCAGCTCACCACGAGACAGGGAGGTTAGTGAAGCTTTCTTT. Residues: CASSPRDREVSEAFF.

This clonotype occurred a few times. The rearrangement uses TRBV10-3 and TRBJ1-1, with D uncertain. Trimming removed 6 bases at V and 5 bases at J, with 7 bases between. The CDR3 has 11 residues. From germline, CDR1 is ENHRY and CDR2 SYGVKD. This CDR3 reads CAISSGTEAFF. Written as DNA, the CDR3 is TGTGCCATCAGCTCCGGGACTGAAGCTTTCTTT.

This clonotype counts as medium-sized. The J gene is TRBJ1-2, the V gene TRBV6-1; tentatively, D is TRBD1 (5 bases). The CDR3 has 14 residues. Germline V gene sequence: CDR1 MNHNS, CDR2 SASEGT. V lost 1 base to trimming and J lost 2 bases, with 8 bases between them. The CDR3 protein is CASSEDGTNYGYTF. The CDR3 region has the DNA TGTGCCAGCAGTGAAGATGGGACGAACTATGGCTACACCTTC.

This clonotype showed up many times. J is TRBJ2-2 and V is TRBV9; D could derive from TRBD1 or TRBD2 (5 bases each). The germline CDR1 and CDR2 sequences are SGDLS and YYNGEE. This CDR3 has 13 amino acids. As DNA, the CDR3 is TGTGCGTGCAGCCGGGGCAACACCGGGGAGCTGTTTTTT. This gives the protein CACSRGNTGELFF. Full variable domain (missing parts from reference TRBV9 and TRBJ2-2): DSGVTQTPKHLITATGQRVTLRCSPRSGDLSVYWYQQSLDQGLQFLIQYYNGEERAKGNILERFSAQQFPDLHSELNLSSLELGDSALYFCACSRGNTGELFFGEGSRLTVL.

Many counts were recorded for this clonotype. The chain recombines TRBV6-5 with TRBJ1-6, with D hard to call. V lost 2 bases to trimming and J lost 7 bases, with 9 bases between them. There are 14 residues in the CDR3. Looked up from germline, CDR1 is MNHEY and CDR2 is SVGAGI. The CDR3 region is CASSYRQANSPLHF. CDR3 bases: TGTGCCAGCAGTTACAGGCAGGCCAATTCACCCCTCCACTTT.

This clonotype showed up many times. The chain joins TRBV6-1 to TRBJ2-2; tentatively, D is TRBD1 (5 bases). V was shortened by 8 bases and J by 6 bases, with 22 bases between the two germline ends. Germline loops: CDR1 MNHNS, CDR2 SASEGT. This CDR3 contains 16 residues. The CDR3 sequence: CASVTWQGQGSGELFF. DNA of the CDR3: TGTGCCAGCGTCACCTGGCAGGGCCAGGGATCCGGGGAGCTGTTTTTT.

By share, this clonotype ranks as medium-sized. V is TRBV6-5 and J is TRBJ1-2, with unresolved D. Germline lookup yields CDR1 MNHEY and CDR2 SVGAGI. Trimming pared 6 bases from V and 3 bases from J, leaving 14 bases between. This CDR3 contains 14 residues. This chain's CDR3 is CASSRGSGDYGYTF. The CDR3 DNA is TGTGCCAGCAGCCGAGGGTCCGGGGACTATGGCTACACCTTC.

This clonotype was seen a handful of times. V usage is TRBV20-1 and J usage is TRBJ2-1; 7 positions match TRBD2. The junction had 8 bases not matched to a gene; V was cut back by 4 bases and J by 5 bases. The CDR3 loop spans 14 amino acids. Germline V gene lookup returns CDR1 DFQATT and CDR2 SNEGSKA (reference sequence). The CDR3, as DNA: TGCAGTGCTAAGCGGGGCCCCCGAAACAATGAGCAGTTCTTC. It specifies CSAKRGPRNNEQFF.

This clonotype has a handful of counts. The CDR3 here is CASSRHWGGYTGELFF. The CDR3 DNA reads as TGTGCCAGCAGCAGACACTGGGGGGGTTACACCGGGGAGCTGTTTTTT. The chain carries TRBV12-3 or TRBV12-4 and TRBJ2-2; TRBD2 agrees at 7 bases. V lost 6 bases to trimming and J lost 3 bases; unmatched junction nucleotides: 10. The CDR3 is 16 residues long.

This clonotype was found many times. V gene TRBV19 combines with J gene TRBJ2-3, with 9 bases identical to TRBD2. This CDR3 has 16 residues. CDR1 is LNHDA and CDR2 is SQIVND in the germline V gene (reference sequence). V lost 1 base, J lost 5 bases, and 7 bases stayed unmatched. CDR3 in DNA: TGTGCCAGTAGTATAGGAGGCGGGGGGGGGGTAGATACGCAGTATTTT. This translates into CASSIGGGGGVDTQYF.

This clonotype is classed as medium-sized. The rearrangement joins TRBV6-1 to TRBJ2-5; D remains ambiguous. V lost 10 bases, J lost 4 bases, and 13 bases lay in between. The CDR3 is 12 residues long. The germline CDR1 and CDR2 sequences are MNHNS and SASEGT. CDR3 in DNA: TGTGCCATAGGAGTGGTGGGAGAGACCCAGTACTTC. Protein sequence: CAIGVVGETQYF.

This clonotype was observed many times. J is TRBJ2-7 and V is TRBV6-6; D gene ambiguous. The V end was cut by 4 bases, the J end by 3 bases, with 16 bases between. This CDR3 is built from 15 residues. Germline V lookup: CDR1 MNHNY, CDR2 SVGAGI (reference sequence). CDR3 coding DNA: TGTGCCAGCAGTTTTCCCCAACTCCATTACTACGAGCAGTACTTC. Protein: CASSFPQLHYYEQYF.

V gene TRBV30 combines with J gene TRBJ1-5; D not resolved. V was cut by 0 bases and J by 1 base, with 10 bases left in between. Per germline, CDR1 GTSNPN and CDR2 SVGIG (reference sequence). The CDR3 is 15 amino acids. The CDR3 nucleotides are TGTGCCTGGAGTGTACAAGGAACGAGCAATCAGCCCCAGCATTTT. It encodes CAWSVQGTSNQPQHF.

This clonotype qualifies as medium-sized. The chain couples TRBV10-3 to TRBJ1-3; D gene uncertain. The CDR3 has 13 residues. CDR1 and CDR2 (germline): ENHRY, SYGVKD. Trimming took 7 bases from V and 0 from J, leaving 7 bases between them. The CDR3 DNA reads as TGTGCCATCAAAATAAGCTCTGGAAACACCATATATTTT. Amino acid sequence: CAIKISSGNTIYF.

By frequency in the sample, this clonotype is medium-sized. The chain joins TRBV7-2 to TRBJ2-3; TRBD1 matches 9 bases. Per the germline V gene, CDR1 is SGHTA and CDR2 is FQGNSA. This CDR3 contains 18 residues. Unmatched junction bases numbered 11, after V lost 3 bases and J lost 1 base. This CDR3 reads CASSFLRTGAGRTDTQYF. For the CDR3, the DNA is TGTGCCAGCAGCTTTTTGAGGACAGGGGCGGGCCGCACAGATACGCAGTATTTT.

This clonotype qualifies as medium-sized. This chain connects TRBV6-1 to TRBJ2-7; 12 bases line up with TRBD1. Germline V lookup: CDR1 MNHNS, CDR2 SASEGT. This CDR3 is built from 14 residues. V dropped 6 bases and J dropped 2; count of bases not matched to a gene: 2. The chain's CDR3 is CASSGTGGPYEQYF. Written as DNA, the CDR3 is TGTGCCAGCAGCGGGACAGGGGGCCCCTACGAGCAGTACTTC.

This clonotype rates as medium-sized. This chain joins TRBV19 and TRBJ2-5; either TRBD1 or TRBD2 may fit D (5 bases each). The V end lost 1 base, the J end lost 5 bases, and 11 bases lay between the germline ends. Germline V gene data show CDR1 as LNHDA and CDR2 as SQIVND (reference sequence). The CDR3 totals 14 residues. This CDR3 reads CASSIGGTGETQYF. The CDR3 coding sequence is TGTGCCAGTAGTATAGGAGGGACCGGGGAGACCCAGTACTTC.

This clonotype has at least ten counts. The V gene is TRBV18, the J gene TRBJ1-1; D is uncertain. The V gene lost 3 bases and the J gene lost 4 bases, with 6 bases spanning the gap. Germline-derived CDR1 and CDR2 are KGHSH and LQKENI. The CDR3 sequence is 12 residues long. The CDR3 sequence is CASSPGLTEAFF. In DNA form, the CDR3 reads TGTGCCAGCTCACCCGGGCTCACTGAAGCTTTCTTT.

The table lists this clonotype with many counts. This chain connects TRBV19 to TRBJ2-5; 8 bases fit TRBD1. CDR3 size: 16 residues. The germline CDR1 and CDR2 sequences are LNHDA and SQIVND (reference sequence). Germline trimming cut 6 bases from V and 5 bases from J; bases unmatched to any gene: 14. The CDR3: CASRDPRGTGLETQYF. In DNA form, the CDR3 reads TGTGCCAGTAGAGATCCTAGAGGGACAGGCCTTGAGACCCAGTACTTC.

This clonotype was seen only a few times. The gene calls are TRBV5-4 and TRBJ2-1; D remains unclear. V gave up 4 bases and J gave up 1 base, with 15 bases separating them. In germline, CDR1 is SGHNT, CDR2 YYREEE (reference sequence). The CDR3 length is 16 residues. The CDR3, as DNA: TGTGCCAGCAGCCAATCCTTAGTTGGGTCCTACAATGAGCAGTTCTTC. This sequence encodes CASSQSLVGSYNEQFF.

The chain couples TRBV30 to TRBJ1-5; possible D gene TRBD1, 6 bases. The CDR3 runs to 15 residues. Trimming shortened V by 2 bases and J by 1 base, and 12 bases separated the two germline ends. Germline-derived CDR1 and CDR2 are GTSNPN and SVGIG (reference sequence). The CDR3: CAWSTGTGSNQPQHF. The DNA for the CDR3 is TGTGCCTGGAGTACGGGAACAGGGAGCAATCAGCCCCAGCATTTT.

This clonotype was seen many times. CDR3 in DNA: TGTGCCAGCAGCGGTGGGGGAACGGGGAACACTGAAGCTTTCTTT. Its translation: CASSGGGTGNTEAFF. This chain links TRBV9 with TRBJ1-1, with a weak D call TRBD1 (5 bases). Looked up from germline, CDR1 is SGDLS and CDR2 is YYNGEE. This CDR3 has 15 residues. Deletions cut 3 bases from V and 1 base from J, with 13 bases between.